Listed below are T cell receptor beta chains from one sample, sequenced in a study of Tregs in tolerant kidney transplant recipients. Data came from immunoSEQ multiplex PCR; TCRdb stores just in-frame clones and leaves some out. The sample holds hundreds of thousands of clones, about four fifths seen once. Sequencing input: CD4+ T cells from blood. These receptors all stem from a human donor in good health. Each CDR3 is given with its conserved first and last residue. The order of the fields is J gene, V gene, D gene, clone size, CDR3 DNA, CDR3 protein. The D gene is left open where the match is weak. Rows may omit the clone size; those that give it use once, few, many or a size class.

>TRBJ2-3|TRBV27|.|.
TGTGCCAGCAGTCTGGAAGGGAGGATTGTGGATACGCAGTATTTT
CASSLEGRIVDTQYF
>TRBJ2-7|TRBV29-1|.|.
TGCAGCGCCCGGCGTCCATCTCAACCCAGCGAGCAGTACTTC
CSARRPSQPSEQYF
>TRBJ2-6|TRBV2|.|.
TGTGCCAGCAGTGAACCCACCGAAACGACAACTGGGGCCAACGTCCTGACTTTC
CASSEPTETTTGANVLTF
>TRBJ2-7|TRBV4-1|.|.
TGCGCCAGCAGCCAAAGTCGCCGTGGCAGCTCCTACGAGCAGTACTTC
CASSQSRRGSSYEQYF
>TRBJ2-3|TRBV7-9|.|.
TGTGCCAGCAGCCTCACCGGGACTCGGAGCTCAGATACGCAGTATTTT
CASSLTGTRSSDTQYF
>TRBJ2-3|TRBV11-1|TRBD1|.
TGTGCCAGCAGCAAACCGGGACAGGGAATAGGCACAGATACGCAGTATTTT
CASSKPGQGIGTDTQYF
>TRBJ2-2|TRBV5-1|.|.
TGCGCCAGCAGCTTGGGTCTAGCGTTTACCGGGGAGCTGTTTTTT
CASSLGLAFTGELFF
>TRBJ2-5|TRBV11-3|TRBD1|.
TGTGCCAGCAGCCCGGACAGGGACCAAGAGACCCAGTACTTC
CASSPDRDQETQYF
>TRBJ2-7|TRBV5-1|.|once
TGCGCCAGCAGCCGGACACTGAGCTCCTACGAGCAGTACTTC
CASSRTLSSYEQYF
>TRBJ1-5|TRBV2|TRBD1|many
TGTGCCAGCAGTGGGCGACAGGGCGGGCAGCCCCAGCATTTT
CASSGRQGGQPQHF
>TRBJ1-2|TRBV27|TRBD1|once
TGTGCCAGCAGTTCTACCGACAGGGGGCGTTCTGGCTACACCTTC
CASSSTDRGRSGYTF
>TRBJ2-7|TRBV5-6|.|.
TGTGCCAGCAGCACAACAAGTGCATGGACCGCCCATTACGAGCAGTACTTC
CASSTTSAWTAHYEQYF
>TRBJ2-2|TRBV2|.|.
TGTGCCAGCAGTGTCGAGGAAAGTTCGAACACCGGGGAGCTGTTTTTT
CASSVEESSNTGELFF
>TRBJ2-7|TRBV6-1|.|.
TGTGCCAGCAGTGACGTCCGGGACGGCGACTACGAGCAGTACTTC
CASSDVRDGDYEQYF
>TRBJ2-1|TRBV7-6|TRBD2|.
TGTGCCAGCGGACTAGTCCGGGATGGTGAGCAGTTCTTC
CASGLVRDGEQFF
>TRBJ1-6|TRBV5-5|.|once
TGTGCCAGCAGCGCCTGGAGCGAGGGGCGAAATTCACCCCTCCACTTT
CASSAWSEGRNSPLHF
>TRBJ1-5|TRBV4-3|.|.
TGCGCCAGCAGCCAAGACTTCCAGGGAGATAGCAATCAGCCCCAGCATTTT
CASSQDFQGDSNQPQHF
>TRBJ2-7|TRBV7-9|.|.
TGTGCCAGCAGCTTAGCAGTAGTTGCCGAGCAGTACTTC
CASSLAVVAEQYF
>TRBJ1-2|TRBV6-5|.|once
TGTGCCAGCAGCTCAGGGTTTCATGGCTACACCTTC
CASSSGFHGYTF
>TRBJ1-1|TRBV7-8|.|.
TGTGCCAGCAGATTTAGGGAAGGGGCTGAAGCTTTCTTT
CASRFREGAEAFF
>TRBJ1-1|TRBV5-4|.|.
TGTGCCAGCAGGTCGGGGGGGATCGGGGAAAAAGAAGCTTTCTTT
CASRSGGIGEKEAFF
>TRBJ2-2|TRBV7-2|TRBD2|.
TGTGCCAGCAGCTTCAGCGGGGGCCTTAACACCGGGGAGCTGTTTTTT
CASSFSGGLNTGELFF